Detailed here is one T cell receptor beta chain. After removal of 4 bases from V and 0 bases from J, the junction contained 9 bases not matched to a gene. CDR1 and CDR2 (germline): SGDLS, YYNGEE. The CDR3 extends over 17 amino acids. The sample originates from a study of blood T cell repertoires in COVID-19. At the level of the study: From the United States, Italy and Spain came samples of acute and convalescent COVID-19. T cells, B-cell-depleted T cells, or PBMCs supplied cDNA or gDNA.

Per the authors' pipeline: Amplification of reference gene primers provided the estimated nucleated cell counts. Using immunoSEQ multiplex PCR, the repertoire was profiled, and TCRdb retains in-frame clones only, with some absent. The V and J calls and the clone size are those of that table, but D and trimming were determined from the DNA. The table lists 180,000 or so clones, approximately 85% of them singletons. The sequenced material came from peripheral blood. The chain links TRBV9 to TRBJ2-1; 8 nucleotides align to TRBD1. This TCR came from a man aged 55 to 70 with acute or convalescent COVID-19. In nucleotides, the CDR3 is TGTGCCAGCAGCCCGAGGACAGGGCCCAGCTCCTACAATGAGCAGTTCTTC. Amino acid sequence: CASSPRTGPSSYNEQFF.